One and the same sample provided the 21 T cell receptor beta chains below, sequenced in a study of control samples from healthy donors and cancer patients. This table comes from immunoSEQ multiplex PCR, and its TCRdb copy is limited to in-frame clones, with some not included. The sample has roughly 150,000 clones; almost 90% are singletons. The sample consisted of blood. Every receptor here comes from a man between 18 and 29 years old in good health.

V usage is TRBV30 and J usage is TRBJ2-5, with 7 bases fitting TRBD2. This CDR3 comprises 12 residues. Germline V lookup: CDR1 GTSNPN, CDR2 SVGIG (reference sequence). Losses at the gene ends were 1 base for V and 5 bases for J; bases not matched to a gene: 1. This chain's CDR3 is CAWSGGGETQYF. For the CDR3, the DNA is TGTGCCTGGAGTGGGGGAGGGGAGACCCAGTACTTC.

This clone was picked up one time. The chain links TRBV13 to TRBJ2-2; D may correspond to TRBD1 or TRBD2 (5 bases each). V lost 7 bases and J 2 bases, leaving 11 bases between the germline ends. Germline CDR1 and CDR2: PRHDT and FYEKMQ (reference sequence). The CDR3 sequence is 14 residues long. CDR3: CASKRRDNTGELFF. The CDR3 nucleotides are TGTGCCAGCAAACGCCGGGACAACACCGGGGAGCTGTTTTTT. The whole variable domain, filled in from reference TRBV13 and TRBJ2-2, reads AAGVIQSPRHLIKEKRETATLKCYPIPRHDTVYWYQQGPGQDPQFLISFYEKMQSDKGSIPDRFSAQQFSDYHSELNMSSLELGDSALYFCASKRRDNTGELFFGEGSRLTVL.

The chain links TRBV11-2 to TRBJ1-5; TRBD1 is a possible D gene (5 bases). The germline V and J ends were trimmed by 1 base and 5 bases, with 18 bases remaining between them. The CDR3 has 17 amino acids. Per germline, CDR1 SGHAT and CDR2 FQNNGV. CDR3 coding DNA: TGTGCCAGCAGCTTAGGCATTTCGGGGGTTTTGCATCAGCCCCAGCATTTT. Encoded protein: CASSLGISGVLHQPQHF.

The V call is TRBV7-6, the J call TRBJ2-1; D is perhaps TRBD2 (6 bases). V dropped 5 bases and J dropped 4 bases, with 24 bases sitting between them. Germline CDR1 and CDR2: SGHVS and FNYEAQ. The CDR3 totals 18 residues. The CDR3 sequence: CASSQGAYRDSYYNEQFF. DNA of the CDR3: TGTGCCAGCAGCCAAGGGGCATACCGGGACTCGTATTACAATGAGCAGTTCTTC.

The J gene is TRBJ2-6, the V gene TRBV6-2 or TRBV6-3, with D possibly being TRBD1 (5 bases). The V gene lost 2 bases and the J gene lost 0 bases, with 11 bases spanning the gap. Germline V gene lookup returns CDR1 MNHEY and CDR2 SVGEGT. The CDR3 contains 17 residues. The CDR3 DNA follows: TGTGCCAGCAGTTACGGCGCTCAGGGCTCTGGGGCCAACGTCCTGACTTTC. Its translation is CASSYGAQGSGANVLTF.

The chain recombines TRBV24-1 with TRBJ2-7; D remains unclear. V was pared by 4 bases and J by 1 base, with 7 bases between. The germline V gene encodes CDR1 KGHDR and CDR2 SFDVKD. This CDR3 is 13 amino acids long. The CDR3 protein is CATSESTSYEQYF. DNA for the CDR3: TGTGCCACCAGTGAAAGTACATCCTACGAGCAGTACTTC.

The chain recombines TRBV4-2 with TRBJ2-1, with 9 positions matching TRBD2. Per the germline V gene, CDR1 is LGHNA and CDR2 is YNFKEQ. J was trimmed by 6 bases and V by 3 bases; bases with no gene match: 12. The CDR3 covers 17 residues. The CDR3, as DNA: TGTGCCAGCAGCCAGATTGGCGGGGGGGGCCCTCTCAATGAGCAGTTCTTC. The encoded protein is CASSQIGGGGPLNEQFF.

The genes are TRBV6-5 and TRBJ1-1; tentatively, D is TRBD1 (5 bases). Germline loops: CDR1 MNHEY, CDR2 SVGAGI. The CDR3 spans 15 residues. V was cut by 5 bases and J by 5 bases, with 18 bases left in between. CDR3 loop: CASSNRDLGNTEAFF. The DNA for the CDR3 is TGTGCCAGCAGTAACCGGGACCTAGGGAATACTGAAGCTTTCTTT.

The CDR3 bases are TGCGCCAGCAGCCCCGGGACAGGGCCCCGAAGCTCCTACGAGCAGTACTTC. Its protein is CASSPGTGPRSSYEQYF. The V and J genes are TRBV5-1 and TRBJ2-7; 9 bases agree with TRBD1. V dropped 4 bases and J dropped 0; count of bases not matched to a gene: 11. This CDR3 comprises 17 residues. Germline CDR1 is SGHRS and CDR2 is YFSETQ.

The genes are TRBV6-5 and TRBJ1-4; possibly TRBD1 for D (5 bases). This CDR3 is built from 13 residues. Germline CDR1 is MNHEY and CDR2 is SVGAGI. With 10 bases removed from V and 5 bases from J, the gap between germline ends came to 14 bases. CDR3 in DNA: TGTGCCACATCCAGGGTCGTGAATGAAAAACTGTTTTTT. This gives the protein CATSRVVNEKLFF.

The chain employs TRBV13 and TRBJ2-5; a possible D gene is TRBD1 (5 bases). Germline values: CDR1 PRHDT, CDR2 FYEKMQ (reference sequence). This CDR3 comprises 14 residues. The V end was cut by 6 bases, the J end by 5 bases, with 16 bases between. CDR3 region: CASRLVGRAETQYF. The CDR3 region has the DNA TGTGCCAGCAGGCTTGTTGGCAGGGCGGAGACCCAGTACTTC.

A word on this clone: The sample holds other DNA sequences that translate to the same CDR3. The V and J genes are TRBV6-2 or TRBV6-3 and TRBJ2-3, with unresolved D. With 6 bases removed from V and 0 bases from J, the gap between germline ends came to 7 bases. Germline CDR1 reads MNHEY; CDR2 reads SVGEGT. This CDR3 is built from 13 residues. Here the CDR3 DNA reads TGTGCCAGCAGCAGAGACAGCACAGATACGCAGTATTTT. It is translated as CASSRDSTDTQYF.

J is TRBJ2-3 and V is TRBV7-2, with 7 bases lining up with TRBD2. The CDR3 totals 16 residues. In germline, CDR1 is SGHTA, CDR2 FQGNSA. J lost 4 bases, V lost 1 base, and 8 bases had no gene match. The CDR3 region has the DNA TGTGCCAGCAGCTTAGTTATTGCGGGGGAATCAGATACGCAGTATTTT. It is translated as CASSLVIAGESDTQYF.

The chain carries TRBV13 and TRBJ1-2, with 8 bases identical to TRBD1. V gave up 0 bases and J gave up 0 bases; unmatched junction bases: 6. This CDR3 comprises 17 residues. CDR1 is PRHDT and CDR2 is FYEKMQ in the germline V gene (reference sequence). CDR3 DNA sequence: TGTGCCAGCAGCTTAGGCGGGACAGGTGACTCTAACTATGGCTACACCTTC. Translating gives CASSLGGTGDSNYGYTF.

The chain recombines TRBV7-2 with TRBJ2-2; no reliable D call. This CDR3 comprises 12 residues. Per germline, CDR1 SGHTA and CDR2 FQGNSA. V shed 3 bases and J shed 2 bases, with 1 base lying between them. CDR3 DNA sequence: TGTGCCAGCAGCTTTAACACCGGGGAGCTGTTTTTT. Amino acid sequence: CASSFNTGELFF.

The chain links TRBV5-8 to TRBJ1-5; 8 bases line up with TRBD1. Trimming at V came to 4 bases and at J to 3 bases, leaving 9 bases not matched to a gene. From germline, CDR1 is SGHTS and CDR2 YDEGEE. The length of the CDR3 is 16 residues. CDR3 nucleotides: TGTGCCAGCAGCAAACGACAGGGGCTGAACAATCAGCCCCAGCATTTT. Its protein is CASSKRQGLNNQPQHF.

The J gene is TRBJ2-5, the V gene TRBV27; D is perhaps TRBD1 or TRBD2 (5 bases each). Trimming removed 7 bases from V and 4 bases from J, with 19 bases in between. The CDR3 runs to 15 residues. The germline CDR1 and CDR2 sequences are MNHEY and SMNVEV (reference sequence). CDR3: CASNSLGRERETQYF. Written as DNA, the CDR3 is TGTGCCAGCAACTCCCTCGGCAGGGAGAGAGAGACCCAGTACTTC.

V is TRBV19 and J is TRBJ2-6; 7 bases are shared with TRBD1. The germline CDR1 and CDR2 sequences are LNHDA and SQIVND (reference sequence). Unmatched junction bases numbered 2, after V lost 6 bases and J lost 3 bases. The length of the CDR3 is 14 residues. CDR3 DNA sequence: TGTGCCAGTAGAGACAGGGTTGGGGCCAACGTCCTGACTTTC. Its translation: CASRDRVGANVLTF. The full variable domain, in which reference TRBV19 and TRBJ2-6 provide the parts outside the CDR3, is DGGITQSPKYLFRKEGQNVTLSCEQNLNHDAMYWYRQDPGQGLRLIYYSQIVNDFQKGDIAEGYSVSREKKESFPLTVTSAQKNPTAFYLCASRDRVGANVLTFGAGSRLTVL.

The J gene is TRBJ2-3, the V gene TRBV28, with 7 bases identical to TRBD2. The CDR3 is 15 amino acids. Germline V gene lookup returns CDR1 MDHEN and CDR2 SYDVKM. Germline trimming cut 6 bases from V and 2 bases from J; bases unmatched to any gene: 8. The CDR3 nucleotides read TGTGCCAGCAGCCCCCCGGGGGGAATCACAGATACGCAGTATTTT. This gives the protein CASSPPGGITDTQYF.

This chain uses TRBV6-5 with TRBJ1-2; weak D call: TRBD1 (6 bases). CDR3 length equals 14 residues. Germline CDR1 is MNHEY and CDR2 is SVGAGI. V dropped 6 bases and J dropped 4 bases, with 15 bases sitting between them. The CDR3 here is CASRARQALYGYTF. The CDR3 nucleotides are TGTGCCAGCAGGGCCCGACAGGCCCTCTATGGCTACACCTTC.

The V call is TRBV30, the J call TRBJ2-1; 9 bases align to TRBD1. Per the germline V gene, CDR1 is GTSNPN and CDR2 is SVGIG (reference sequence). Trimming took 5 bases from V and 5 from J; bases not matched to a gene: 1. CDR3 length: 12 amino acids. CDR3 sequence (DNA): TGTGCCTGGGGACAGGGGAACAATGAGCAGTTCTTC. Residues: CAWGQGNNEQFF.